The 18 T cell receptor beta chains below all came from one sample that was sequenced in a study of immune evolution from preneoplasia to lung adenocarcinoma. Repertoires were generated with immunoSEQ multiplex PCR, while TCRdb's copy carries only in-frame clones and drops some. The table lists roughly 28,000 clones, approximately 69% of them singletons. Sequenced material: FFPE invasive lung adenocarcinoma tissue. The origin of the receptors is a person in their 60s with invasive lung adenocarcinoma. Some clones in this sample may be carry-over from other donors' samples.

The chain links TRBV4-3 to TRBJ2-1, with 12 bases aligning to TRBD2. J lost 8 bases, V lost 5 bases, and 13 bases had no gene match. Germline CDR1 is LGHNA and CDR2 is YSLEER. The CDR3 totals 17 residues. DNA for the CDR3: TGCGCCAGCAGCGGGGGGAAGACTAGCGGGAGTATCCATGAGCAGTTCTTC. This gives the protein CASSGGKTSGSIHEQFF.

The chain employs TRBV21-1 and TRBJ2-7; the table's D call, TRBD1, has no DNA check behind it. TRBV21-1 is assigned pseudogene status. This CDR3 has 14 residues. The chain's CDR3 is CASSRAGDRGRQYF. The CDR3 nucleotides read TGTGCCAGCAGCAGAGCCGGAGACAGGGGTCGGCAGTACTTC.

This chain links TRBV7-6 with TRBJ1-2; D gene unclear. This CDR3 spans 15 amino acids. Germline V gene sequence: CDR1 SGHVS, CDR2 FNYEAQ. V lost 1 base and J 0 bases, leaving 9 bases between the germline ends. The DNA of the CDR3 is TGTGCCAGCAGCTTAGAAGCAGGATCTAACTATGGCTACACCTTC. This sequence encodes CASSLEAGSNYGYTF.

The chain is built from TRBV15 and TRBJ1-4; perhaps TRBD1 as D (5 bases). There are 17 residues in the CDR3. Trimming cost V 0 bases and J 4 bases, with 15 bases left between them. CDR1 and CDR2 (germline): LNHNV, YYDKDF (reference sequence). CDR3 loop: CATSREPAGLGNEKLFF. CDR3 coding DNA: TGTGCCACCAGCAGAGAGCCGGCGGGACTGGGTAATGAAAAACTGTTTTTT.

This clone was counted once. The chain combines TRBV2 with TRBJ2-7; D uncertain. The germline CDR1 and CDR2 sequences are SNHLY and FYNNEI. Trimming took off 6 bases at V and 3 bases at J, with 9 bases between the two ends. CDR3 length: 12 residues. This chain's CDR3 is CASRTDFYEQYF. CDR3 bases: TGTGCCAGCAGGACCGATTTCTACGAGCAGTACTTC.

V usage is TRBV5-1 and J usage is TRBJ2-6; 10 bases match TRBD1. Germline CDR1 SGHRS, CDR2 YFSETQ. The CDR3 totals 17 residues. With 0 bases clipped from V and 1 base from J, the junction kept 1 base outside the gene matches. The CDR3 DNA sequence: TGCGCCAGCAGCTTGGCGGGACAGGGGTCTGGGGCCAACGTCCTGACTTTC. Amino acids: CASSLAGQGSGANVLTF.

CDR3 sequence (DNA): TGTGCCAGCAGCTCCGGACTACTAGCGGGAGGCTATGAGCAGTTCTTC. Translated, it gives CASSSGLLAGGYEQFF. The chain uses TRBV7-2 and TRBJ2-1; 12 bases map to TRBD2. The CDR3 consists of 16 residues. With 4 bases clipped from V and 8 bases from J, the junction kept 9 bases outside the gene matches. CDR1 and CDR2 (germline): SGHTA, FQGNSA. Using reference TRBV7-2 and TRBJ2-1 for the parts outside the CDR3, the full variable domain is GAGVSQSPSNKVTEKGKDVELRCDPISGHTALYWYRQSLGQGLEFLIYFQGNSAPDKSGLPSDRFSAERTGGSVSTLTIQRTQQEDSAVYLCASSSGLLAGGYEQFFGPGTRLTVL.

V gene TRBV2 combines with J gene TRBJ1-2; D is ambiguous. Germline lookup yields CDR1 SNHLY and CDR2 FYNNEI. V was clipped by 3 bases and J by 1 base, with 6 bases between them. The CDR3 totals 13 residues. CDR3: CASSDVFNYGYTF. CDR3 in DNA: TGTGCCAGCAGTGATGTGTTTAACTATGGCTACACCTTC. The variable domain in full, with the rest retrieved from reference TRBV2 and TRBJ1-2, is EPEVTQTPSHQVTQMGQEVILRCVPISNHLYFYWYRQILGQKVEFLVSFYNNEISEKSEIFDDQFSVERPDGSNFTLKIRSTKLEDSAMYFCASSDVFNYGYTFGSGTRLTVV.

This rearrangement joins TRBV5-1 to TRBJ2-7, with D possibly TRBD2 on 5 matching bases. The V end lost 4 bases, the J end lost 2 bases, and 13 bases lay between the germline ends. Per germline, CDR1 SGHRS and CDR2 YFSETQ. The CDR3 is made up of 14 amino acids. CDR3 sequence reads: CASSPLVGAYEQYF. CDR3 sequence (DNA): TGCGCCAGCAGCCCGTTGGTGGGAGCCTACGAGCAGTACTTC.

The J gene is TRBJ2-5, the V gene TRBV9; 10 bases are a match to TRBD1. V gave up 4 bases and J gave up 7 bases; unmatched junction bases: 10. Germline V gene sequence: CDR1 SGDLS, CDR2 YYNGEE. The CDR3 contains 15 residues. The CDR3 coding sequence is TGTGCCAGCAGCAAGACAGGGGGCGATGGGGGGACCCAGTACTTC. Protein product: CASSKTGGDGGTQYF. Using reference TRBV9 and TRBJ2-5 for the parts outside the CDR3, the full variable domain is DSGVTQTPKHLITATGQRVTLRCSPRSGDLSVYWYQQSLDQGLQFLIQYYNGEERAKGNILERFSAQQFPDLHSELNLSSLELGDSALYFCASSKTGGDGGTQYFGPGTRLLVL.

In its sample, this clone was seen once. The chain joins TRBV11-3 to TRBJ2-1; a possible D gene is TRBD2 (6 bases). V lost 4 bases, J lost 3 bases, and 13 bases lay in between. CDR1 is SGHNT and CDR2 is YENEEA in the germline V gene. This CDR3 spans 15 amino acids. This CDR3 is CASSYSGDLYNEQFF. The DNA for the CDR3 is TGTGCCAGCAGCTATAGCGGTGACCTCTACAATGAGCAGTTCTTC.

The CDR3 DNA reads as TGTGCCAGCGGTAGGGGATATCAGCCCCAGCATTTT. Translated: CASGRGYQPQHF. The rearrangement links TRBV6-5 to TRBJ1-5; possibly TRBD1 for D (5 bases). CDR1 is MNHEY, CDR2 SVGAGI, per germline. Trimming took 8 bases from V and 5 from J, leaving 10 bases between them. The CDR3 extends over 12 amino acids.

V gene TRBV9 combines with J gene TRBJ2-7; D is unresolved. The V and J ends lost 2 bases and 5 bases respectively, with 11 bases between them. This CDR3 is 13 amino acids long. Germline CDR1 SGDLS, CDR2 YYNGEE. CDR3 nucleotide sequence: TGTGCCAGCAGCGTCGGAAGTCTGGACGAGCAGTACTTC. It specifies CASSVGSLDEQYF.

A note on this clone: The same CDR3 can be traced to other DNA sequences in this sample. The chain is built from TRBV14 and TRBJ1-1, with TRBD1 matching 8 bases. The CDR3 loop spans 15 amino acids. Losses at the gene ends were 4 bases for V and 4 bases for J; bases not matched to a gene: 8. The germline CDR1 and CDR2 sequences are SGHDN and FVKESK. CDR3 sequence reads: CASSRARGPGTEAFF. The CDR3 bases are TGTGCCAGCAGCCGCGCCAGGGGGCCGGGCACTGAAGCTTTCTTT.

This chain uses TRBV18 with TRBJ1-5; TRBD1 might be the D (5 bases). Germline assignment: CDR1 KGHSH and CDR2 LQKENI. Trimming took 3 bases from V and 4 from J, leaving 10 bases between them. The CDR3 totals 14 residues. The CDR3, as DNA: TGTGCCAGCTCACCGGGAGCAGGGAATCAGCCCCAGCATTTT. Amino acids: CASSPGAGNQPQHF.

The chain links TRBV29-1 to TRBJ2-2; D is undetermined. Germline V lookup: CDR1 SQVTM, CDR2 ANQGSEA. The CDR3 is 11 residues long. V was cut by 4 bases and J by 5 bases, with 5 bases left in between. In nucleotides, the CDR3 is TGCAGCGTTGTTAAGACCGGGGAGCTGTTTTTT. It translates to CSVVKTGELFF.

The V gene is TRBV9, the J gene TRBJ2-3; TRBD1 matches 7 bases. Germline-derived CDR1 and CDR2 are SGDLS and YYNGEE. Losses at the gene ends were 1 base for V and 2 bases for J; bases not matched to a gene: 7. The CDR3 extends over 16 amino acids. The CDR3 region is CASSVRGQPATDTQYF. In DNA, the CDR3 is TGTGCCAGCAGCGTACGGGGACAGCCTGCCACAGATACGCAGTATTTT.

The chain couples TRBV5-1 to TRBJ2-7; D might be TRBD1 or TRBD2, each matching 5 bases. Germline-derived CDR1 and CDR2 are SGHRS and YFSETQ. With 0 bases removed from V and 5 bases from J, the gap between germline ends came to 15 bases. The CDR3 runs to 15 residues. The CDR3, as DNA: TGCGCCAGCAGCTTGGGGTGGGGGAGCGCGGACGAGCAGTACTTC. Its protein product is CASSLGWGSADEQYF.